One T cell receptor (beta chain) is described in this entry. Its antigen is not identified. Healthy bone marrow donors supplied every sample. This sample stems from a study of cytomegalovirus exposure and HLA in healthy donors. 60 Vbeta and 13 Jbeta primers were used in PCR. Some clones are missing from TCRdb's copy, which holds only in-frame ones; the method was immunoSEQ multiplex PCR. The repertoire holds 100,000 to 150,000 clones, with more than 65% as singletons. Study-wide points: Evidence from a later analysis indicated that most CMV-associated TCR beta chains looked HLA-restricted. What a later analysis reportedly showed was that an Asian-associated ancestry cluster had fewer N-insertions than the approximately 720-donor mean.

The clonotype comes from a woman in her 40s in good health and CMV-seropositive. Source material: PBMCs.

The CDR3, as DNA: TGCGCCAGCAGCTTGAATGGAGGGTTACCCAATCAGCCCCAGCATTTT. It translates to CASSLNGGLPNQPQHF. The chain has TRBV5-1 and TRBJ1-5; D is uncertain. V was clipped by 1 base and J by 3 bases, with 14 bases between them. CDR1 is SGHRS, CDR2 YFSETQ, per germline. This CDR3 spans 16 amino acids.